These T cell receptor beta chains were read from a single sample in a study of blood T cells in healthy people across ages. Each CDR3 protein gets one entry after TCRdb re-called the 5' RACE reads with MiXCR. The sample has roughly 680,000 distinct CDR3 sequences, over 40% seen once; the top ten hold roughly 12%. Sample: blood. These receptors originate from a woman aged 80 or over in good health. CDR3s include the opening cysteine and the closing phenylalanine or tryptophan. D genes are given only for firm matches. Where a row states a size, it is once, few, many or the class of an expanded clone; other rows omit it.

V gene	J gene	clone size	D gene	CDR3 DNA	CDR3 protein
TRBV4-1	TRBJ2-3	many	.	TGCGCCAGCAGCCAAAAGGGGAACAGGGGCACAGATACGCAGTATTTT	CASSQKGNRGTDTQYF
TRBV4-1	TRBJ1-2	.	TRBD1	TGCGCCAGCAGCCAGACAGGGGCCTCTAACTATGGCTACACCTTC	CASSQTGASNYGYTF
TRBV5-1	TRBJ2-1	many	TRBD2	TGCGCCAGCAGCTTGCCTAGCGGAAACCTCAATGAGCAGTTCTTC	CASSLPSGNLNEQFF
TRBV6-5	TRBJ2-4	.	TRBD1	TGTGCCAGCAGTTACTCCTACGGGACAGAAGAAAACATTCAGTACTTC	CASSYSYGTEENIQYF
TRBV4-3	TRBJ2-7	.	TRBD1	TGCGCCAGCAGGCAAGACAGGGCCGCCTACGAGCAGTACTTC	CASRQDRAAYEQYF
TRBV7-9	TRBJ2-5	.	TRBD1	TGTGCCGGCAGTTCGACAGGGATCCAAGAGACCCAGTACTTC	CAGSSTGIQETQYF
TRBV12-3/TRBV12-4	TRBJ2-3	.	.	TGTGCCAGCAGCCCCGGACGAGCGAGCACAGATACGCAGTATTTT	CASSPGRASTDTQYF
TRBV7-9	TRBJ1-1	.	.	TGTGCCAGCAGCGGGACACAGGGAATGAACACTGAAGCTTTCTTT	CASSGTQGMNTEAFF
TRBV28	TRBJ2-5	.	.	TGTGCCACTTCAACCCCGGGGGCTACCCAAGAGACCCAGTACTTC	CATSTPGATQETQYF
TRBV20-1	TRBJ2-5	many	.	TGCAGTGCTAGAGAAAACCATCTGGAAGCCCAGTACTTC	CSARENHLEAQYF
TRBV7-9	TRBJ2-3	.	.	TGTGCCAGCAGCTTCAAGGAAAGGGGGACCACGGGAGATACGCAGTATTTT	CASSFKERGTTGDTQYF
TRBV7-7	TRBJ2-1	many	TRBD2	TGTGCCAGCAGCGTCCGACTAGCGGGAGATCATGAGCAGTTCTTC	CASSVRLAGDHEQFF
TRBV5-6	TRBJ2-7	.	.	TGTGCCAGCAGCGCCGGTCTGCAGGAGCAGTACTTC	CASSAGLQEQYF
TRBV20-1	TRBJ2-5	few	.	TGCAGTGCTAGAGATTGGGACCAAGAGACCCAGTACTTC	CSARDWDQETQYF
TRBV7-2	TRBJ2-7	few	TRBD2	TGTGCCAGCAGCCTGCCGGGGGGTTGGAATGAGCAGTACTTC	CASSLPGGWNEQYF
TRBV28	TRBJ2-1	many	TRBD1	TGTGCCAGCAGTTACCTTGGGACAGACTACAATGAGCAGTTCTTC	CASSYLGTDYNEQFF
TRBV6-5	TRBJ2-2	.	TRBD1	TGTGCCAGCTCCGGATTCCGGGACAGAGGCACCGGGGAGCTGTTTTTT	CASSGFRDRGTGELFF
TRBV3-1	TRBJ2-1	few	TRBD2	TGTGCCAGCAGCCAAGAGCTAGCGGGGGGGCTGACCAATGAGCAGTTCTTC	CASSQELAGGLTNEQFF
TRBV7-2	TRBJ2-7	.	TRBD1	TGTGCCAGCAGCCCTAAGACAGGGGGGTACGAGCAGTACTTC	CASSPKTGGYEQYF
TRBV5-1	TRBJ1-2	.	.	TGCGCCAGCAGCGTGGATCAGTTCTATGGCTACACCTTC	CASSVDQFYGYTF
TRBV27	TRBJ2-7	.	TRBD1	TGTGCCAGCAACACGGACAGGGTTCTCGAGCAGTACTTC	CASNTDRVLEQYF
TRBV4-3	TRBJ2-4	.	.	TGCGCCAGCAGCCAAGTAAGGCTCTCCTACAAGCAGTACTTC	CASSQVRLSYKQYF
TRBV12-3/TRBV12-4	TRBJ2-5	once	.	TGTGCCAGCAGTTTAGAGGGCAGGGAAGGGGAGACCCAGTACTTC	CASSLEGREGETQYF
TRBV6-5	TRBJ2-2	many	.	TGTGCCAGCAGTTTAAGTTTATATACCGGGGAGCTGTTTTTT	CASSLSLYTGELFF
TRBV10-3	TRBJ1-3	few	.	TGTGCCATCAGTGAGTCGGGGCGTCTCACTTCTGGAAACACCATATATTTT	CAISESGRLTSGNTIYF
TRBV27	TRBJ1-5	.	.	TGTGCCAGCAGCCTGGGGCCTGATGGCAATCAGCCCCAGCATTTT	CASSLGPDGNQPQHF
TRBV20-1	TRBJ1-5	few	.	TGCAGTGCTAGAGTGGGCAGGGGAAATCAGCCCCAGCATTTT	CSARVGRGNQPQHF
TRBV29-1	TRBJ1-1	.	.	TGCAGCGTTGTGGAGACTCAAGCTTTCTTT	CSVVETQAFF